This T cell receptor beta chain came from a study of radiation and T cells in renal cell carcinoma. This clone appeared a few times. Treatment given: 15 Gy SBRT to primary tumor, nephrectomy 4 weeks later. The length of the CDR3 is 16 residues. Per germline, CDR1 MDHEN and CDR2 SYDVKM. The V end lost 5 bases, the J end lost 0 bases, and 16 bases lay between the germline ends. Assay used: immunoSEQ multiplex PCR; TCRdb lists only in-frame clones, some missing. The data show 18,000 or so clones, 50% to 70% seen once. The gene calls are TRBV28 and TRBJ1-2; TRBD1 might be the D (6 bases). The clonotype comes from a man aged 50 to 60 with renal cell carcinoma. Material: tumor tissue, obtained from a patient whose treatment included radiotherapy and nephrectomy. CDR3 residues: CASSPRDTGPNYGYTF. DNA for the CDR3: TGTGCCAGCAGTCCCCGGGACACCGGACCTAACTATGGCTACACCTTC.